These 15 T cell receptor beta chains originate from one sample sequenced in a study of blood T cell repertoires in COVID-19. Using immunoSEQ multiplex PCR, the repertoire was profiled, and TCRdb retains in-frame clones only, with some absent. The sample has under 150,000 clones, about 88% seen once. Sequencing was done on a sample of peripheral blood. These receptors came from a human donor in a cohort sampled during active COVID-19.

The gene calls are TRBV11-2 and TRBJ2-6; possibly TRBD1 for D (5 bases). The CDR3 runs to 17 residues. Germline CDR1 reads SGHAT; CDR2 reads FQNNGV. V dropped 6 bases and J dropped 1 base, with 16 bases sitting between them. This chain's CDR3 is CASSKGHSNSGANVLTF. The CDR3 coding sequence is TGTGCCAGCAGTAAAGGACACTCCAATTCTGGGGCCAACGTCCTGACTTTC.

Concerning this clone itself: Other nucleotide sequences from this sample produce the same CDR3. The CDR3 spells CASSLTGNTDTQYF. The CDR3 region has the DNA TGTGCCAGCAGTTTGACAGGGAACACAGATACGCAGTATTTT. The genes are TRBV28 and TRBJ2-3, with 7 bases fitting TRBD1. Unmatched junction bases numbered 2, after V lost 3 bases and J lost 2 bases. In germline, CDR1 is MDHEN, CDR2 SYDVKM. CDR3 length: 14 amino acids.

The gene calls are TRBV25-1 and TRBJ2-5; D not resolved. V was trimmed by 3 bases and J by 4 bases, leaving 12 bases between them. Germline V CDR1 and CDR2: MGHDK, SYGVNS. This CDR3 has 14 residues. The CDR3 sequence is CASSDRYYRETQYF. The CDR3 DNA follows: TGTGCCAGCAGTGATCGGTATTATAGAGAGACCCAGTACTTC. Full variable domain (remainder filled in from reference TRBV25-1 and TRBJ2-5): EADIYQTPRYLVIGTGKKITLECSQTMGHDKMYWYQQDPGMELHLIHYSYGVNSTEKGDLSSESTVSRIRTEHFPLTLESARPSHTSQYLCASSDRYYRETQYFGPGTRLLVL.

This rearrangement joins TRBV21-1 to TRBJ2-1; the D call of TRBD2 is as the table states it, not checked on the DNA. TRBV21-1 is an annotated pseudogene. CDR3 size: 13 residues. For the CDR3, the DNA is TGTGCCAGCAGCCCACGGACTAGTCATGAGCAGTTCTTC. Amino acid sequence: CASSPRTSHEQFF.

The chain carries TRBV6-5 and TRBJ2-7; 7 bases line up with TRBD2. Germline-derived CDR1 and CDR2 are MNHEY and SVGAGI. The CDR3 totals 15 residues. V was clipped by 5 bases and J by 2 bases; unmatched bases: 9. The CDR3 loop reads CASSTQRGKAYEQYF. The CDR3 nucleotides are TGTGCCAGCAGTACTCAGCGGGGAAAGGCCTACGAGCAGTACTTC.

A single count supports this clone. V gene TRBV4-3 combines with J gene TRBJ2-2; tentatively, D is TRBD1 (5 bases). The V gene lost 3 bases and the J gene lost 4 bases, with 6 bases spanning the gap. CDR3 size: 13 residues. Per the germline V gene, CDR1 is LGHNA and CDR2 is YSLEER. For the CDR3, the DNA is TGCGCCAGCAGCCATAGGGGCACCGGGGAGCTGTTTTTT. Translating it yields CASSHRGTGELFF.

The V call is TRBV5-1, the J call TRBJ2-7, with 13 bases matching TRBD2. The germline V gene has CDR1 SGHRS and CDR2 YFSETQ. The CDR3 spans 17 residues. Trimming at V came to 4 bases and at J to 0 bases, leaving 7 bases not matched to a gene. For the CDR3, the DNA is TGCGCCAGCAGCCCCCGACTAGCGGGAGGTCTCTCCTACGAGCAGTACTTC. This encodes CASSPRLAGGLSYEQYF. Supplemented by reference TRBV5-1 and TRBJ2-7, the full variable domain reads KAGVTQTPRYLIKTRGQQVTLSCSPISGHRSVSWYQQTPGQGLQFLFEYFSETQRNKGNFPGRFSGRQFSNSRSEMNVSTLELGDSALYLCASSPRLAGGLSYEQYFGPGTRLTVT.

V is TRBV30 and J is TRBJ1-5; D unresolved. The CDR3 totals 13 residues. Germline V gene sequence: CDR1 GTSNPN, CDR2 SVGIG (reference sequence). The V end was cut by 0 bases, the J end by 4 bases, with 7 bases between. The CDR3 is CAWSVSRNQPQHF. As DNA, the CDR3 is TGTGCCTGGAGTGTAAGCAGGAATCAGCCCCAGCATTTT.

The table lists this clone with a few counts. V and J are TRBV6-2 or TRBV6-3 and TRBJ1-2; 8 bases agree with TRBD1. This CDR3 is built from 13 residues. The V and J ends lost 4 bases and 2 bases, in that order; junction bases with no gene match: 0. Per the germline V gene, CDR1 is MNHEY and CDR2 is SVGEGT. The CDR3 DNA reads TGTGCCAGCAGTTGGACAGGGAACTATGGCTACACCTTC. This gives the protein CASSWTGNYGYTF.

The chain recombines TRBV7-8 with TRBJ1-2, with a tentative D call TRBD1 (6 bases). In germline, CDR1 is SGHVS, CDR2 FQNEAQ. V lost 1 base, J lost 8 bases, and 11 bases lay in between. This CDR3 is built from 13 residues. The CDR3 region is CASSLGGQGGYTF. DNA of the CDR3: TGTGCCAGCAGCTTAGGCGGGCAGGGGGGCTACACCTTC. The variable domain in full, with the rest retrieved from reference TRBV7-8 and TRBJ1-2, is GAGVSQSPRYKVAKRGQDVALRCDPISGHVSLFWYQQALGQGPEFLTYFQNEAQLDKSGLPSDRFFAERPEGSVSTLKIQRTQQEDSAVYLCASSLGGQGGYTFGSGTRLTVV.

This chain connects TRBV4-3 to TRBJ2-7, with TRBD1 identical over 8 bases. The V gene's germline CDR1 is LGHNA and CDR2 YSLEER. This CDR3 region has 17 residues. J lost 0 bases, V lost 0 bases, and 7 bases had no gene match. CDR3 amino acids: CASSQDRTGLFSYEQYF. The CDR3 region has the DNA TGCGCCAGCAGCCAAGACCGGACAGGGCTTTTCTCCTACGAGCAGTACTTC.

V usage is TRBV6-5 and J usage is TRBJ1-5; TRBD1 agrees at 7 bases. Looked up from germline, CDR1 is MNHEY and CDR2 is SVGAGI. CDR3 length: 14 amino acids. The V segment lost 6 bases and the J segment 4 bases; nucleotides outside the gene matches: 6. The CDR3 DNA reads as TGTGCCAGCAGAGAGACAGGGCGGAATCAGCCCCAGCATTTT. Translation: CASRETGRNQPQHF.

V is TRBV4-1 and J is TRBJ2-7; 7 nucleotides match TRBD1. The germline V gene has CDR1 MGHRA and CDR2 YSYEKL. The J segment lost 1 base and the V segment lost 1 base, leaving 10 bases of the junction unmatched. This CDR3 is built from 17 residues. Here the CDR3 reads CASSQAVDRVSSYEQYF. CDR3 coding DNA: TGCGCCAGCAGCCAAGCGGTCGACAGGGTATCATCCTACGAGCAGTACTTC.

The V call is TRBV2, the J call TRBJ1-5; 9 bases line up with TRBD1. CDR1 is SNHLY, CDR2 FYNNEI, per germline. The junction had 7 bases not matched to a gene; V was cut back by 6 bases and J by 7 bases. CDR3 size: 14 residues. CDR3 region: CASSGQGPKQPQHF. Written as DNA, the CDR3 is TGTGCCAGCAGCGGACAGGGGCCTAAGCAGCCCCAGCATTTT.

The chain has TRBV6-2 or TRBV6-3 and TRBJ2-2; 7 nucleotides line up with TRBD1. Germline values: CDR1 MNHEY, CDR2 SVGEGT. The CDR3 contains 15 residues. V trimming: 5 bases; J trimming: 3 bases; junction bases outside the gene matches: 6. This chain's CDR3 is CASSRQGPDTGELFF. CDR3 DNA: TGTGCCAGCAGTCGACAGGGCCCAGACACCGGGGAGCTGTTTTTT.